This TCR beta chain is from a study of blood T cell repertoires in COVID-19. Study at large: Material from acute and convalescent COVID-19 was sourced from the United States, Italy and Spain. From T cells, B-cell-depleted T cells, or PBMCs came the material, which was cDNA or gDNA.

In the authors' workflow: Estimated nucleated cell counts came from reference gene primer amplification. Method: immunoSEQ multiplex PCR; TCRdb's copy keeps in-frame clones and lacks some. D and trimming come from the DNA, and the V and J calls and clone size come from that table. The table includes some 140,000 clones, almost 85% detected once. The sample holds a few counts of this clone. CDR1 and CDR2 (germline): SGHDT, YYEEEE. V lost 4 bases, J lost 7 bases, and 7 bases stayed unmatched. The CDR3 is 14 amino acids. The sequenced sample was peripheral blood. The clonotype originates from a man aged 60 to 75 with acute or convalescent COVID-19. This sequence joins TRBV5-6 and TRBJ1-1, with 10 bases that match TRBD1. The CDR3 is CASSRDRGWVEAFF. The CDR3 coding sequence is TGTGCCAGCAGCCGGGACAGGGGTTGGGTTGAAGCTTTCTTT.